This TCR beta chain stems from a study of T cells expressing NK-cell markers. Overall study context: Obtained from sorted CD3+CD56+NKG2C+, CD3+CD56+NKG2C- and CD3+CD56-NKG2C+ T cells were the TCR beta repertoires.

TCRdb re-called the 5' RACE reads; one entry per CDR3 protein, DNA not given. This sample contains some 460,000 distinct CDR3 sequences. Sequencing was performed on blood T cells: a sorted CD56 or NKG2C T cell subset, CD4+ or CD8+ T cells, or bulk PBMC T cells (not recorded which). The receptor was derived from a woman aged 45-59 years in good health.

The CDR3 sequence: CASSLVGGGVDTEAFF. The rearrangement joins TRBV11-2 to TRBJ1-1. This CDR3 is 16 amino acids long. CDR1 is SGHAT and CDR2 is FQNNGV in the germline V gene.